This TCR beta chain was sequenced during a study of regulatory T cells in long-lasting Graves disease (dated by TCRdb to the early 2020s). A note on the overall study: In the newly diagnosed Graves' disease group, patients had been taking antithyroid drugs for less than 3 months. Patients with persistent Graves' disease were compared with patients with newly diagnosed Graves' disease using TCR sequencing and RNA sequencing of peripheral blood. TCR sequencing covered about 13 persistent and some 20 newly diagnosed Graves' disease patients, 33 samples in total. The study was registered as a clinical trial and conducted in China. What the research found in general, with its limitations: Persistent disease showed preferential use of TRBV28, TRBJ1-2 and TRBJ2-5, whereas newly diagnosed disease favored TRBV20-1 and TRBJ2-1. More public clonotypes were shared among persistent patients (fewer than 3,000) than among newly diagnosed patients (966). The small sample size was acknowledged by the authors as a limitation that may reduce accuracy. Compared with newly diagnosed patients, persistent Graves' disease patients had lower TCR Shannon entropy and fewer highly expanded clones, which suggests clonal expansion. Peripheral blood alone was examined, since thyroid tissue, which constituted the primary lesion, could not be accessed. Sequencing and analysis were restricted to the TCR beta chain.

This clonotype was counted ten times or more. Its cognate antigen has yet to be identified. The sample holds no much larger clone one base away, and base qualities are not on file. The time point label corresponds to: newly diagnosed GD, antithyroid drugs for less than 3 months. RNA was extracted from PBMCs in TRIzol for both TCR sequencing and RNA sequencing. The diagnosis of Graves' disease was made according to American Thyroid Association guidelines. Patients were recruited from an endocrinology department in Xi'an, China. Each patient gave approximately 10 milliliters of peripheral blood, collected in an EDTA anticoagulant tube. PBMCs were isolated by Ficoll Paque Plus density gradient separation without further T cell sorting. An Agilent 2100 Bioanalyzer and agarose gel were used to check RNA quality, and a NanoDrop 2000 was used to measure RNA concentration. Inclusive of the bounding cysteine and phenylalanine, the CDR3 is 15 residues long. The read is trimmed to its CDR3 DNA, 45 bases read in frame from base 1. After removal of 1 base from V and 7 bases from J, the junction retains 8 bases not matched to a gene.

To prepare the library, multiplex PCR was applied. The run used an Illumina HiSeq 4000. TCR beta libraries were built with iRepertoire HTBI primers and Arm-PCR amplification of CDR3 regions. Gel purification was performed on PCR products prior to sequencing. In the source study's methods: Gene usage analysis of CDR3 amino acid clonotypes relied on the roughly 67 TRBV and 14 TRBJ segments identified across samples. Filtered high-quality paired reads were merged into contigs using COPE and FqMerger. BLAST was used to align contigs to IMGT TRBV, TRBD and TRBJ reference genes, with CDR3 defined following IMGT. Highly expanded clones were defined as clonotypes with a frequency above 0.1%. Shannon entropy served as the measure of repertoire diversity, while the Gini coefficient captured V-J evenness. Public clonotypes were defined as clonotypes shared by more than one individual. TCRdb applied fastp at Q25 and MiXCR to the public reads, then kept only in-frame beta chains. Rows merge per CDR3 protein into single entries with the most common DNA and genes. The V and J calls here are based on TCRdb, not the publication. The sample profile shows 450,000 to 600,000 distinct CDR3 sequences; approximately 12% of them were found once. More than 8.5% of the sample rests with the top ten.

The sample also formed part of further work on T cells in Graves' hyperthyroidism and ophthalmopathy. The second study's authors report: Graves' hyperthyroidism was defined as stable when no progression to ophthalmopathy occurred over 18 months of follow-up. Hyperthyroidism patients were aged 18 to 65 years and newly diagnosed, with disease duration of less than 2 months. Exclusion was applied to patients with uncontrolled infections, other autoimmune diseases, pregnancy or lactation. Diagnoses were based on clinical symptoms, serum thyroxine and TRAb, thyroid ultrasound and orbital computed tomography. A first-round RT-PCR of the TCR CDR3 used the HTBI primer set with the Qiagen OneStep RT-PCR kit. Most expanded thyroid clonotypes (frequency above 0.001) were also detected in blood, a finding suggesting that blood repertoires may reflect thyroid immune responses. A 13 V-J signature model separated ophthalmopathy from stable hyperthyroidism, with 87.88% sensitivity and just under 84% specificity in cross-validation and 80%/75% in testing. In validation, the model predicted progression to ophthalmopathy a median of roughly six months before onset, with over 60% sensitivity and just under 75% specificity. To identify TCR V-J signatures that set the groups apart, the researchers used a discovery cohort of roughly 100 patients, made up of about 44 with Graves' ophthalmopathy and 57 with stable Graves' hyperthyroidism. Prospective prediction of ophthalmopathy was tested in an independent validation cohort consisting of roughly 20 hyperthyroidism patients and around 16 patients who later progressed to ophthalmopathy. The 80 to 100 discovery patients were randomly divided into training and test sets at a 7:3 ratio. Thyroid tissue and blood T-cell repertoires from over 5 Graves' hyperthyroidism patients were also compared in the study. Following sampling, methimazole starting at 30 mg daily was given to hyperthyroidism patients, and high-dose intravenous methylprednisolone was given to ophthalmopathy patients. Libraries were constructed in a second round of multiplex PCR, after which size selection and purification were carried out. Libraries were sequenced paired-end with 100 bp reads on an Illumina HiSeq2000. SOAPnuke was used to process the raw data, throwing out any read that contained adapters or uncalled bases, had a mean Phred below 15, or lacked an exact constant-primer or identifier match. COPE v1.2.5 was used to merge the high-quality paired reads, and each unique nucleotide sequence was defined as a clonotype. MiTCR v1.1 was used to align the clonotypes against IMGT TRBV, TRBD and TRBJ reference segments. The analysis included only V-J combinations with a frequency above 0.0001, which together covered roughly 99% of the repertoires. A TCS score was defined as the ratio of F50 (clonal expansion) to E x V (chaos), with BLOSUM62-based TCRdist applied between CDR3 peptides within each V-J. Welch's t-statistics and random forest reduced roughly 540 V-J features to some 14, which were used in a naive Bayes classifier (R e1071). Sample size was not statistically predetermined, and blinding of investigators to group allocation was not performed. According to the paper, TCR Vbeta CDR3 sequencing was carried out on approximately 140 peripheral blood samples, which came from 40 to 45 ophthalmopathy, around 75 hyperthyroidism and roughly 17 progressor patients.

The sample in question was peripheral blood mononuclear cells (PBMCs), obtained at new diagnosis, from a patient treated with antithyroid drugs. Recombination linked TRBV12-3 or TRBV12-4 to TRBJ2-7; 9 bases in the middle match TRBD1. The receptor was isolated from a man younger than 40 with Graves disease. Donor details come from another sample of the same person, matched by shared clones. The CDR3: CASSLVRTGVGEQYF. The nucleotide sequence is TGTGCCAGCAGTTTAGTAAGGACAGGGGTTGGTGAGCAGTACTTC.